This TCR beta chain was identified in a study of T cell responses to AZD1222 COVID-19 vaccine. Background on the study: Recipients boosted at about 4 weeks or about 12 weeks are pooled.

Regarding this clone: Its target is unknown.

Germline values: CDR1 SGDLS, CDR2 YYNGEE. Trimming removed 0 bases at V and 5 bases at J, with 10 bases between. The CDR3 totals 14 residues. Points from the study as a whole: Across the whole spike, CD4 TCRs peaked at regions 160-218 and 743-854.

The method was immunoSEQ multiplex PCR; TCRdb's version includes in-frame clones alone and lacks a portion of them. The table includes roughly 120,000 clones, more than 75% detected once. The sequence was obtained from an adult in good health. The source material was peripheral blood, sampled on day 0 of AZD1222 vaccination. The J gene is TRBJ2-3, the V gene TRBV9, with a weak D call TRBD1 (6 bases). CDR3: CASSVEGVEDTQYF. CDR3 bases: TGTGCCAGCAGCGTAGAGGGGGTGGAAGATACGCAGTATTTT.